Below are 12 T cell receptor beta chains sequenced from a single sample in a study of identical twins. A single record per CDR3 protein comes from TCRdb applying MiXCR to the 5' RACE reads. The sample has fewer than 900,000 distinct CDR3 sequences, 21% seen once. Another study also made use of these data, one on T cells expressing NK-cell markers.

What was sequenced was PBMCs. Receptor source: a woman younger than 35 in good health.

The table lists this clonotype with a few counts. The gene calls are TRBV20-1 and TRBJ2-7; D is possibly TRBD2 (5 bases). Germline assignment: CDR1 DFQATT and CDR2 SNEGSKA (reference sequence). V dropped 6 bases and J dropped 2 bases, with 11 bases sitting between them. This CDR3 comprises 12 residues. The CDR3 DNA is TGCAGTGCAGGAGCGGACCCCTACGAGCAGTACTTC. The encoded protein is CSAGADPYEQYF.

In its sample, this clonotype was seen a few times. The rearrangement links TRBV12-3 or TRBV12-4 to TRBJ2-3; possibly TRBD2 for D (7 bases). The CDR3 runs 16 residues. V lost 6 bases and J 3 bases, leaving 19 bases between the germline ends. As DNA, the CDR3 is TGTGCCAGCAGCTCGGAGCCGGGGGGCCGGACAGATACGCAGTATTTT. Protein sequence: CASSSEPGGRTDTQYF.

In this sample, this clonotype turned up many times. This sequence joins TRBV20-1 and TRBJ1-1; no firm D call. Trimming took off 3 bases at V and 0 bases at J, with 8 bases between the two ends. CDR3 length equals 13 residues. In germline, CDR1 is DFQATT, CDR2 SNEGSKA (reference sequence). Here the CDR3 reads CSASAVVNTEAFF. CDR3 DNA sequence: TGCAGTGCTAGTGCCGTCGTGAACACTGAAGCTTTCTTT.

This clonotype was observed at least ten times. The rearrangement uses TRBV20-1 and TRBJ1-6; D is unclear. The CDR3 is 14 amino acids. The V gene lost 6 bases and the J gene lost 4 bases, with 13 bases spanning the gap. Per the germline V gene, CDR1 is DFQATT and CDR2 is SNEGSKA (reference sequence). CDR3 DNA sequence: TGCAGTGCCGCCGCGGGCGGTTATAATTCACCCCTCCACTTT. Translated: CSAAAGGYNSPLHF.

The rearrangement joins TRBV5-5 to TRBJ2-5; 8 nucleotides agree with TRBD2. The V gene's germline CDR1 is SGHKS and CDR2 YYEKEE (reference sequence). This CDR3 spans 13 amino acids. Trimming at V came to 7 bases and at J to 5 bases, leaving 7 bases not matched to a gene. The CDR3 protein is CASSTAGEETQYF. The CDR3 nucleotides read TGTGCCAGCTCGACAGCGGGAGAGGAGACCCAGTACTTC. Variable domain in full (rest from reference TRBV5-5 and TRBJ2-5): DAGVTQSPTHLIKTRGQQVTLRCSPISGHKSVSWYQQVLGQGPQFIFQYYEKEERGRGNFPDRFSARQFPNYSSELNVNALLLGDSALYLCASSTAGEETQYFGPGTRLLVL.

The chain recombines TRBV18 with TRBJ2-1; TRBD1 agrees at 8 bases. The trim removed 6 bases at V and 2 bases at J, leaving 3 bases unmatched. The CDR3 has 14 amino acids. The germline CDR1 and CDR2 sequences are KGHSH and LQKENI. The CDR3 DNA reads TGTGCCAGCTCGGGGACAGGCGCCTACAATGAGCAGTTCTTC. Residues: CASSGTGAYNEQFF.

The genes are TRBV29-1 and TRBJ2-1; D tentatively reads TRBD1 or TRBD2 (5 bases each). This CDR3 has 15 amino acids. Germline CDR1 reads SQVTM; CDR2 reads ANQGSEA. With 6 bases removed from V and 4 bases from J, the gap between germline ends came to 19 bases. Written as DNA, the CDR3 is TGCAGCGTGCACATCACCGGGACCCTTTACAATGAGCAGTTCTTC. Translated, it gives CSVHITGTLYNEQFF.

V usage is TRBV10-3 and J usage is TRBJ1-1; 7 positions match TRBD1. Per the germline V gene, CDR1 is ENHRY and CDR2 is SYGVKD. After removal of 8 bases from V and 1 base from J, the junction contained 7 bases not matched to a gene. This CDR3 has 14 residues. The CDR3 spells CAIVPGQKNTEAFF. DNA for the CDR3: TGTGCCATCGTACCGGGACAGAAGAACACTGAAGCTTTCTTT.

The genes are TRBV12-3 or TRBV12-4 and TRBJ1-3, with D possibly being TRBD1 (5 bases). This CDR3 spans 15 amino acids. V lost 2 bases and J 6 bases, leaving 14 bases between the germline ends. CDR3 protein: CASSLPGAGENTIYF. The CDR3 coding sequence is TGTGCCAGCAGTTTACCCGGGGCTGGGGAAAACACCATATATTTT.

The V and J genes are TRBV15 and TRBJ2-1, with a tentative D call TRBD1 (5 bases). The CDR3 runs to 13 residues. With 3 bases removed from V and 4 bases from J, the gap between germline ends came to 7 bases. The germline V gene has CDR1 LNHNV and CDR2 YYDKDF (reference sequence). The CDR3 region has the DNA TGTGCCACCAGCAGTAGACAGTACAATGAGCAGTTCTTC. This encodes CATSSRQYNEQFF.

This chain uses TRBV5-1 with TRBJ2-3, with a possible D match to TRBD1 (6 bases). CDR1 and CDR2 from the germline V gene are SGHRS and YFSETQ. Trimming left V 4 bases short and J 6 bases short, with 15 bases between. The CDR3 covers 14 residues. CDR3 DNA: TGCGCCAGCAGCGCTGGCCCTCAGGGGGATACGCAGTATTTT. As protein: CASSAGPQGDTQYF.

The sample holds many counts of this clonotype. The genes are TRBV9 and TRBJ2-1; D remains ambiguous. The length of the CDR3 is 13 residues. With 0 bases removed from V and 2 bases from J, the gap between germline ends came to 3 bases. Per the germline V gene, CDR1 is SGDLS and CDR2 is YYNGEE. The CDR3 DNA reads as TGTGCCAGCAGCGTAGGGACCTACAATGAGCAGTTCTTC. Translating it yields CASSVGTYNEQFF.